What follows are 17 T cell receptor beta chains derived from one specimen sequenced in a study of T cell responses to AZD1222 COVID-19 vaccine. Produced via immunoSEQ multiplex PCR; TCRdb's table is partial and in-frame only. In the table there are about 88,000 clones, just over 90% of which are singletons. Source: peripheral blood, taken 28 days after the second AZD1222 dose. The receptor set was obtained from an adult who received the AZD1222 COVID-19 vaccine.

J is TRBJ1-1 and V is TRBV7-2; possibly TRBD1 for D (6 bases). The V and J ends lost 2 bases and 11 bases respectively, with 15 bases between them. The germline V gene has CDR1 SGHTA and CDR2 FQGNSA. This CDR3 spans 13 amino acids. CDR3 in DNA: TGTGCCAGCAGCTTAAGCAGGGGCGACGAGGCTTTCTTT. Its translation is CASSLSRGDEAFF.

The chain recombines TRBV19 with TRBJ1-1; D gene ambiguous. V lost 5 bases and J lost 0, with 19 bases in between. The CDR3 runs to 17 residues. The germline V gene has CDR1 LNHDA and CDR2 SQIVND (reference sequence). CDR3: CASSPARGYGLNTEAFF. The DNA for the CDR3 is TGTGCCAGTAGTCCCGCCCGAGGGTATGGCTTGAACACTGAAGCTTTCTTT.

The rearrangement links TRBV5-1 to TRBJ1-6; 7 positions agree with TRBD1. V dropped 4 bases and J dropped 10; count of bases not matched to a gene: 8. The CDR3 spans 14 residues. Germline V gives CDR1 SGHRS, CDR2 YFSETQ. CDR3 nucleotide sequence: TGCGCCAGCAGCATGGACAGGTCGGGGTCACCCCTCCACTTT. Translating gives CASSMDRSGSPLHF. Full variable domain (remainder filled in from reference TRBV5-1 and TRBJ1-6): KAGVTQTPRYLIKTRGQQVTLSCSPISGHRSVSWYQQTPGQGLQFLFEYFSETQRNKGNFPGRFSGRQFSNSRSEMNVSTLELGDSALYLCASSMDRSGSPLHFGNGTRLTVT.

V gene TRBV7-2 combines with J gene TRBJ1-3; D gene ambiguous. This CDR3 comprises 14 residues. Trimming shortened V by 5 bases and J by 0 bases, and 8 bases separated the two germline ends. Germline lookup yields CDR1 SGHTA and CDR2 FQGNSA. The CDR3 coding sequence is TGTGCCAGCAGCCGGATTGACTCTGGAAACACCATATATTTT. Translation gives CASSRIDSGNTIYF.

The chain is built from TRBV28 and TRBJ1-1, with D possibly matching TRBD1 (6 bases). Germline-derived CDR1 and CDR2 are MDHEN and SYDVKM. The V and J ends lost 2 bases and 10 bases respectively, with 11 bases between them. This CDR3 has 12 amino acids. DNA of the CDR3: TGTGCCAGCAGTTTAGGGGGCATGGTAGCTTTCTTT. Protein: CASSLGGMVAFF.

The chain is built from TRBV2 and TRBJ2-7; D unclear. This CDR3 is built from 13 residues. Germline CDR1 SNHLY, CDR2 FYNNEI. The germline V and J ends were trimmed by 2 bases and 2 bases, with 7 bases remaining between them. CDR3: CASSEWETYEQYF. The CDR3 DNA reads as TGTGCCAGCAGTGAATGGGAAACCTACGAGCAGTACTTC.

The rearrangement uses TRBV28 and TRBJ2-3, with TRBD2 matching 7 bases. CDR3 length: 14 amino acids. The germline V gene has CDR1 MDHEN and CDR2 SYDVKM. Trimming removed 7 bases from V and 1 base from J; junction bases left unmatched: 5. CDR3 DNA: TGTGCCAGCAATTTTGCGGGGGGCACAGATACGCAGTATTTT. Protein product: CASNFAGGTDTQYF.

The gene calls are TRBV7-2 and TRBJ2-1, with TRBD1 as a possible D gene (6 bases). Trimming took off 5 bases at V and 5 bases at J, with 13 bases between the two ends. Germline loops: CDR1 SGHTA, CDR2 FQGNSA. The CDR3 sequence is 14 residues long. The CDR3 here is CASSPTGSHNEQFF. The CDR3 DNA is TGTGCCAGCAGCCCAACAGGGTCCCACAATGAGCAGTTCTTC.

This rearrangement joins TRBV6-5 to TRBJ1-1, with unresolved D. Germline-derived CDR1 and CDR2 are MNHEY and SVGAGI. The CDR3 covers 12 residues. Trimming removed 6 bases at V and 4 bases at J, with 9 bases between. CDR3 residues: CASSYTTTEAFF. The DNA of the CDR3 is TGTGCCAGCAGCTATACGACCACTGAAGCTTTCTTT.

The chain joins TRBV7-9 to TRBJ2-1; D not resolved. Looked up from germline, CDR1 is SEHNR and CDR2 is FQNEAQ (reference sequence). V was pared by 5 bases and J by 0 bases, with 8 bases between. The CDR3 runs to 14 residues. This CDR3 reads CASSLASSYNEQFF. The CDR3 DNA reads TGTGCCAGCAGCCTGGCAAGCTCCTACAATGAGCAGTTCTTC.

The rearrangement links TRBV6-5 to TRBJ1-5, with D hard to call. CDR1 is MNHEY, CDR2 SVGAGI, per germline. V lost 1 base and J 1 base, leaving 2 bases between the germline ends. The CDR3 contains 13 residues. The CDR3 region is CASSYFSNQPQHF. The CDR3 nucleotides are TGTGCCAGCAGTTACTTCAGCAATCAGCCCCAGCATTTT.

The chain has TRBV10-3 and TRBJ1-2, with 9 bases that match TRBD1. CDR3 length: 15 residues. Losses at the gene ends were 10 bases for V and 3 bases for J; bases not matched to a gene: 12. Germline V gene lookup returns CDR1 ENHRY and CDR2 SYGVKD. The CDR3 protein is CATSGPGQGDYGYTF. For the CDR3, the DNA is TGTGCCACCTCAGGCCCGGGACAGGGTGACTATGGCTACACCTTC.

The chain recombines TRBV5-6 with TRBJ2-7, with D perhaps TRBD2 (5 bases). Germline V lookup: CDR1 SGHDT, CDR2 YYEEEE. Trimming cost V 3 bases and J 6 bases, with 10 bases left between them. The length of the CDR3 is 12 residues. The CDR3 reads CASSSSTIEQYF. The CDR3 DNA is TGTGCCAGCAGCTCATCGACTATCGAGCAGTACTTC.

The rearrangement uses TRBV15 and TRBJ1-6; D uncertain. CDR3 size: 18 residues. Germline values: CDR1 LNHNV, CDR2 YYDKDF (reference sequence). V dropped 0 bases and J dropped 7 bases, with 19 bases sitting between them. Here the CDR3 DNA reads TGTGCCACCAGCAGAGATCTACCCAAGACGGTTGGAAATTCACCCCTCCACTTT. Encoded protein: CATSRDLPKTVGNSPLHF. Looking up the rest from reference TRBV15 and TRBJ1-6 gives the full variable domain: DAMVIQNPRYQVTQFGKPVTLSCSQTLNHNVMYWYQQKSSQAPKLLFHYYDKDFNNEADTPDNFQSRRPNTSFCFLDIRSPGLGDTAMYLCATSRDLPKTVGNSPLHFGNGTRLTVT.

The chain combines TRBV3-1 (or the pseudogene TRBV3-2) with TRBJ2-5; weak D call: TRBD2 (6 bases). CDR1 and CDR2 (germline): LGHDT, YNNKEL (reference sequence). The CDR3 extends over 14 amino acids. The V end was cut by 1 base, the J end by 4 bases, with 10 bases between. CDR3 nucleotides: TGTGCCAGCAGCCAAGCGACTAGATCAGAGACCCAGTACTTC. This encodes CASSQATRSETQYF.

The V call is TRBV9, the J call TRBJ2-2, with a possible D match to TRBD2 (6 bases). The germline V and J ends were trimmed by 2 bases and 7 bases, with 12 bases remaining between them. This CDR3 comprises 14 residues. Germline V gene lookup returns CDR1 SGDLS and CDR2 YYNGEE. Here the CDR3 DNA reads TGTGCCAGCAGCGTCCTGACGGGGGTCGGGGAGCTGTTTTTT. Encoded protein: CASSVLTGVGELFF.

This clone was found a few times. The chain joins TRBV28 to TRBJ1-2; 8 nucleotides match TRBD1. CDR3 length: 16 amino acids. V shed 5 bases, J shed 0 bases, and the junction held 8 bases outside the gene matches. Germline-derived CDR1 and CDR2 are MDHEN and SYDVKM. In DNA, the CDR3 is TGTGCCAGCAGTCCAGGGGGCAGACGAGCTAACTATGGCTACACCTTC. It translates to CASSPGGRRANYGYTF.